These 27 T cell receptor beta chains were sequenced from one sample in a study of blood T cell repertoires in COVID-19. Generated by immunoSEQ multiplex PCR, the TCRdb table keeps only in-frame clones and is missing some. The sample consists of more than 85,000 clones, roughly 80% of them appearing once. Material for sequencing was peripheral blood. These receptors were collected from a human donor in a cohort sampled during active or convalescent COVID-19.

The CDR3 coding sequence is TGTGCCAGCAGCTTAGATAGACTTGAAAGAGATACGCAGTATTTT. Translation: CASSLDRLERDTQYF. The rearrangement joins TRBV7-2 to TRBJ2-3; no clear D gene. The CDR3 runs to 15 residues. Germline V lookup: CDR1 SGHTA, CDR2 FQGNSA. V was clipped by 1 base and J by 5 bases, with 13 bases between them.

The J gene is TRBJ2-3, the V gene TRBV6-2 or TRBV6-3, with 11 bases lining up with TRBD1. Germline CDR1 MNHEY, CDR2 SVGEGT. CDR3 size: 16 residues. Trimming removed 1 base from V and 5 bases from J; junction bases left unmatched: 5. The CDR3 DNA follows: TGTGCCAGCAGTTACTTCGGGACAGGGGGAAAAGATACGCAGTATTTT. This encodes CASSYFGTGGKDTQYF.

V usage is TRBV7-6 and J usage is TRBJ2-1; 9 nucleotides agree with TRBD2. CDR3 size: 13 residues. The germline gives CDR1 SGHVS, CDR2 FNYEAQ. With 5 bases clipped from V and 10 bases from J, the junction kept 6 bases outside the gene matches. CDR3 bases: TGTGCCAGCAGCGTTGGGACTAGCTACGAGCAGTTCTTC. Its protein is CASSVGTSYEQFF.

This chain connects TRBV28 to TRBJ1-3, with D tentatively TRBD1 (6 bases). The germline gives CDR1 MDHEN, CDR2 SYDVKM. This CDR3 spans 15 amino acids. V was shortened by 5 bases and J by 0 bases, with 11 bases between the two germline ends. The CDR3 sequence: CASSVGHNSGNTIYF. Written as DNA, the CDR3 is TGTGCCAGCAGTGTGGGACACAACTCTGGAAACACCATATATTTT.

The chain recombines TRBV11-2 with TRBJ1-1, with D maybe TRBD1 (5 bases). The CDR3 extends over 15 amino acids. V was pared by 8 bases and J by 5 bases, with 21 bases between. Germline V gene lookup returns CDR1 SGHAT and CDR2 FQNNGV. This chain's CDR3 is CASRPAGGRGTEAFF. CDR3 nucleotides: TGTGCCAGCCGCCCCGCCGGGGGAAGGGGAACTGAAGCTTTCTTT.

The chain couples TRBV21-1 to TRBJ1-3. TRBV21-1 constitutes a pseudogene. The CDR3 runs to 16 residues. The CDR3 protein is CASSHPWRPSGNTIYF. The CDR3 coding sequence is TGTGCCAGCAGCCACCCTTGGCGGCCTTCTGGAAACACCATATATTTT.

The rearrangement links TRBV12-3 or TRBV12-4 to TRBJ1-1; no clear D gene. V lost 6 bases and J lost 6, with 14 bases in between. This CDR3 is 13 amino acids long. In DNA, the CDR3 is TGTGCCAGCAGCAAGTTACAGTGGTCTGAAGCTTTCTTT. This gives the protein CASSKLQWSEAFF.

This rearrangement joins TRBV4-1 to TRBJ1-2; D remains unclear. The length of the CDR3 is 15 residues. V shed 2 bases and J shed 6 bases, with 16 bases lying between them. Germline V gene sequence: CDR1 MGHRA, CDR2 YSYEKL. The CDR3 reads CASSQPGRTPHGYTF. CDR3 sequence (DNA): TGCGCCAGCAGCCAACCTGGACGGACTCCCCATGGCTACACCTTC.

CDR3 protein: CASSSRTGATHIYNEQFF. The CDR3 coding sequence is TGCGCCAGCAGCTCGCGGACAGGGGCCACACATATATACAATGAGCAGTTCTTC. V is TRBV5-1 and J is TRBJ2-1; 9 nucleotides align to TRBD1. CDR3 length: 18 amino acids. V trimming: 3 bases; J trimming: 4 bases; junction bases outside the gene matches: 14. Germline V lookup: CDR1 SGHRS, CDR2 YFSETQ.

This chain connects TRBV5-1 to TRBJ1-5; TRBD1 matches 8 bases. CDR1 and CDR2 (germline): SGHRS, YFSETQ. The CDR3 contains 16 residues. The trim removed 4 bases at V and 4 bases at J, leaving 10 bases unmatched. The CDR3 coding sequence is TGCGCCAGCAGCGGACCAACAGACAGGGGTAATCAGCCCCAGCATTTT. It yields the protein CASSGPTDRGNQPQHF.

The rearrangement links TRBV6-6 to TRBJ1-2; D perhaps matches TRBD1 (6 bases). V lost 7 bases and J 0 bases, leaving 15 bases between the germline ends. The CDR3 has 15 amino acids. Germline assignment: CDR1 MNHNY and CDR2 SVGAGI (reference sequence). CDR3 DNA: TGTGCCAGCACTTGGAAGGACAGAGCTAACTATGGCTACACCTTC. It yields the protein CASTWKDRANYGYTF.

J is TRBJ2-1 and V is TRBV9; TRBD2 aligns across 12 bases. V was pared by 4 bases and J by 10 bases, with 12 bases of the junction left unmatched. The germline V gene encodes CDR1 SGDLS and CDR2 YYNGEE. The CDR3 covers 16 residues. CDR3 in DNA: TGTGCCAGCAGCCCAATCGGTTCTAGCGGGGGGGCCGAGCAGTTCTTC. This codes for CASSPIGSSGGAEQFF. The full variable domain, with the rest looked up from reference TRBV9 and TRBJ2-1, is DSGVTQTPKHLITATGQRVTLRCSPRSGDLSVYWYQQSLDQGLQFLIQYYNGEERAKGNILERFSAQQFPDLHSELNLSSLELGDSALYFCASSPIGSSGGAEQFFGPGTRLTVL.

The rearrangement joins TRBV30 to TRBJ2-7; TRBD2 might be the D (5 bases). The CDR3 runs to 16 residues. The ends were cut back, 1 base at V and 0 bases at J, with 16 bases in the middle. In germline, CDR1 is GTSNPN, CDR2 SVGIG (reference sequence). DNA for the CDR3: TGTGCCTGGAGTGGTAGGGCGGGCGGCTACTCCTACGAGCAGTACTTC. Its protein product is CAWSGRAGGYSYEQYF.

The chain couples TRBV3-1 (or the pseudogene TRBV3-2) to TRBJ1-1; D gene unclear. The CDR3 has 14 amino acids. The germline V gene has CDR1 LGHDT and CDR2 YNNKEL (reference sequence). Trimming took 3 bases from V and 1 from J, leaving 9 bases between them. CDR3 protein: CASSHSGRNTEAFF. The CDR3, as DNA: TGTGCCAGCAGCCATTCTGGCAGGAACACTGAAGCTTTCTTT.

The rearrangement links TRBV11-2 to TRBJ2-3; TRBD1 aligns across 9 bases. Germline assignment: CDR1 SGHAT and CDR2 FQNNGV. V lost 4 bases, J lost 1 base, and 6 bases stayed unmatched. This CDR3 spans 16 amino acids. The CDR3 loop reads CASSSQRTGGTDTQYF. CDR3 nucleotides: TGTGCCAGCAGCTCGCAACGGACAGGGGGCACAGATACGCAGTATTTT.

The V call is TRBV9, the J call TRBJ2-3; TRBD2 aligns across 11 bases. Trimming took 3 bases from V and 2 from J; bases not matched to a gene: 5. This CDR3 is built from 16 residues. Germline lookup yields CDR1 SGDLS and CDR2 YYNGEE. CDR3 loop: CASSAGTSGFTDTQYF. CDR3 DNA: TGTGCCAGCAGCGCGGGGACTAGCGGTTTCACAGATACGCAGTATTTT.

The chain carries TRBV15 and TRBJ2-7, with 7 bases that match TRBD1. CDR3 length: 15 residues. Germline trimming cut 2 bases from V and 2 bases from J; bases unmatched to any gene: 6. Germline CDR1 reads LNHNV; CDR2 reads YYDKDF (reference sequence). The chain's CDR3 is CATSRPGTVPYEQYF. In DNA form, the CDR3 reads TGTGCCACCAGCAGACCCGGGACAGTGCCCTACGAGCAGTACTTC. The full variable domain, its missing parts supplied by reference TRBV15 and TRBJ2-7, is DAMVIQNPRYQVTQFGKPVTLSCSQTLNHNVMYWYQQKSSQAPKLLFHYYDKDFNNEADTPDNFQSRRPNTSFCFLDIRSPGLGDTAMYLCATSRPGTVPYEQYFGPGTRLTVT.

The rearrangement links TRBV2 to TRBJ1-1; a weak D match, TRBD1 (6 bases). The CDR3 contains 14 residues. Trimming stripped 8 bases from V and 7 bases from J, with 20 bases between. Germline CDR1 and CDR2: SNHLY and FYNNEI. The CDR3 coding sequence is TGTGCCAGCCATACGTCTGGGGGCGCAGATGAAGCTTTCTTT. Its translation is CASHTSGGADEAFF.

This clone has more than one count but fewer than ten. The chain is built from TRBV4-3 and TRBJ2-3; D is possibly TRBD1 (6 bases). The germline gives CDR1 LGHNA, CDR2 YSLEER. Trimming took 0 bases from V and 6 from J, leaving 13 bases between them. The CDR3 covers 15 residues. The CDR3 loop reads CASSQDGRGRDTQYF. The CDR3 DNA reads TGCGCCAGCAGCCAAGATGGCAGGGGTCGGGATACGCAGTATTTT.

V gene TRBV18 combines with J gene TRBJ1-2, with 8 nucleotides matching TRBD1. The germline gives CDR1 KGHSH, CDR2 LQKENI. With 3 bases clipped from V and 8 bases from J, the junction kept 11 bases outside the gene matches. CDR3 length equals 15 residues. CDR3 bases: TGTGCCAGCTCACCGCTCTCGGCAGGGGGCCGGGGCTACACCTTC. Its protein product is CASSPLSAGGRGYTF. Based on the CDR3 plus reference TRBV18 and TRBJ1-2, the full variable domain is NAGVMQNPRHLVRRRGQEARLRCSPMKGHSHVYWYRQLPEEGLKFMVYLQKENIIDESGMPKERFSAEFPKEGPSILRIQQVVRGDSAAYFCASSPLSAGGRGYTFGSGTRLTVV.

V and J are TRBV28 and TRBJ1-2; the D is unclear. V lost 6 bases and J lost 3, with 14 bases in between. Per the germline V gene, CDR1 is MDHEN and CDR2 is SYDVKM. There are 14 residues in the CDR3. DNA for the CDR3: TGTGCCAGCAGCGACACTTTCTTGGACTATGGCTACACCTTC. This sequence encodes CASSDTFLDYGYTF.

The genes are TRBV6-2 or TRBV6-3 and TRBJ1-1; no reliable D call. The germline V gene encodes CDR1 MNHEY and CDR2 SVGEGT. The V and J ends lost 2 bases and 1 base respectively, with 8 bases between them. This CDR3 contains 14 residues. For the CDR3, the DNA is TGTGCCAGCAGTTACGAGGGAAGGAACACTGAAGCTTTCTTT. Translation: CASSYEGRNTEAFF.

CDR3 bases: TGTGCCAGCAGTTTAGGGGGGTCGTGGAAGACCCAGTACTTC. Protein sequence: CASSLGGSWKTQYF. This chain links TRBV28 with TRBJ2-5; a weak D match, TRBD2 (6 bases). Germline V gives CDR1 MDHEN, CDR2 SYDVKM. The CDR3 totals 14 residues. With 2 bases removed from V and 6 bases from J, the gap between germline ends came to 13 bases.

The V gene is TRBV7-6, the J gene TRBJ2-7; possibly TRBD1 for D (6 bases). V lost 1 base and J 1 base, leaving 8 bases between the germline ends. This CDR3 contains 14 residues. Per the germline V gene, CDR1 is SGHVS and CDR2 is FNYEAQ. This CDR3 reads CASSLGDKSYEQYF. CDR3 in DNA: TGTGCCAGCAGCTTAGGGGACAAGTCCTACGAGCAGTACTTC.

This clone was recorded a few times. This chain joins TRBV4-3 and TRBJ2-3, with 9 nucleotides matching TRBD2. Germline CDR1 LGHNA, CDR2 YSLEER. The V and J ends lost 1 base and 2 bases, in that order; junction bases with no gene match: 4. This CDR3 is built from 16 residues. The CDR3 DNA reads TGCGCCAGCAGCCAAGCGACTAGCGGATACACAGATACGCAGTATTTT. It yields the protein CASSQATSGYTDTQYF.

The rearrangement uses TRBV4-3 and TRBJ1-3, with 9 nucleotides matching TRBD1. The CDR3 contains 18 residues. Germline loops: CDR1 LGHNA, CDR2 YSLEER. V dropped 1 base and J dropped 3; count of bases not matched to a gene: 10. CDR3: CASSQGFGTGGVGNTIYF. As DNA, the CDR3 is TGCGCCAGCAGCCAAGGATTCGGCACAGGGGGCGTTGGAAACACCATATATTTT.

This chain connects TRBV27 to TRBJ2-7; 8 nucleotides match TRBD2. Germline lookup yields CDR1 MNHEY and CDR2 SMNVEV (reference sequence). V lost 2 bases, J lost 4 bases, and 7 bases stayed unmatched. This CDR3 has 15 amino acids. The CDR3: CASSLRGAGGYEQYF. The CDR3 DNA sequence: TGTGCCAGCAGTTTACGGGGTGCGGGGGGTTACGAGCAGTACTTC.